The present T cell receptor (beta chain) was sequenced within a study of blood T cell repertoires in COVID-19. Study-wide context: The United States, Italy and Spain were the sources of the acute and convalescent COVID-19 samples. T cells, B-cell-depleted T cells, or PBMCs supplied cDNA or gDNA.

Original methodology: From reference gene primer amplification, estimates of nucleated cell counts were derived. Using immunoSEQ multiplex PCR, the repertoire was profiled, and TCRdb retains in-frame clones only, with some absent. V, J and clone size derive from that table, while D and trimming were established from the DNA sequence. The sample has about 160,000 clones, 85% seen once. The CDR3 sequence is 14 residues long. The trim removed 2 bases at V and 4 bases at J, leaving 4 bases unmatched. CDR1 and CDR2 (germline): SGHRS, YFSETQ. The chain uses TRBV5-1 and TRBJ1-1, with 8 bases identical to TRBD1. Sample: peripheral blood. This receptor was identified in a human donor with acute or convalescent COVID-19. The donor label of this sample is uncertain. The CDR3 sequence is CASSLSTGGTEAFF. The DNA of the CDR3 is TGCGCCAGCAGCTTAAGTACAGGGGGCACTGAAGCTTTCTTT.